This T cell receptor (beta chain) was profiled in a study of T cell clonality in common variable immunodeficiency. General study points: Shared TCRbeta clones were fewer between CVID subjects than controls.

Produced via immunoSEQ multiplex PCR; TCRdb's table is partial and in-frame only. The sample holds under 50,000 clones, and no clone turns up only once. This clone came up many times. Its antigen remains unidentified. The read terminates 3 residues before the CDR3 end, so the remaining end is supplied by the germline J gene. The germline V gene has CDR1 SGHTA and CDR2 FQGTGA. The CDR3 has 13 residues. With 3 bases removed from V and 7 bases from J, the gap between germline ends came to 10 bases. The rearrangement uses TRBV7-3 and TRBJ2-1; tentative D call: TRBD2 (6 bases). This clonotype was sampled from a person between 18 and 70 years old in good health. Sequencing input: peripheral blood mononuclear cells. The DNA read from the CDR3 is TGTGCCAGCAGCTTCGATAGCGGAAATGAG. Its protein is CASSFDSGNE. The full CDR3 is CASSFDSGNEQFF.